This T cell receptor (beta chain) was retrieved from a study of early T cells in non-severe SARS-CoV-2 infection. Germline CDR1 and CDR2: DFQATT and SNEGSKA (reference sequence). Trimming took 5 bases from V and 5 from J, leaving 19 bases between them. CDR3 length equals 15 residues. The TCR library protocol was used to attach unique molecular identifiers. These identifiers were attached to individual cDNA molecules. TCRdb recomputed calls from the 5' RACE reads with MiXCR, one row per CDR3 protein. The sample shows 55,000 to 70,000 distinct CDR3 sequences, 11% of them seen only once. The V call is TRBV20-1, the J call TRBJ2-1; D is perhaps TRBD2 (5 bases). The clonotype originates from an adult who was a healthcare worker with PCR-confirmed SARS-CoV-2 infection or an uninfected control (not recorded which). Sequencing used whole blood. This CDR3 is CSAPRSRALNNEQFF. The CDR3 DNA reads as TGCAGTGCTCCACGATCGCGGGCCCTGAACAATGAGCAGTTCTTC.